These 29 T cell receptor beta chains were sequenced from one sample in a study of cytomegalovirus exposure and HLA in healthy donors (dated by TCRdb to the late 2010s). Preparation of the library involved the immunoSEQ multiplex PCR assay. A mixture of 60 forward primers for TCR Vbeta segments and 13 reverse primers for TCR Jbeta segments was used in the multiplex PCR. This immuneACCESS table, as held by TCRdb, lists in-frame sequences with V and J called but not all clones. Of the missing ones, under half trace to an unresolved V gene in checked studies; the others have no known cause. The sample table shows around 99,000 clones, and approximately 79% are seen once. The top ten clones comprise about 15% of the sample. The sample taken for sequencing was PBMCs. These receptors all stem from a woman in her thirties or forties in good health and CMV-seropositive.

CDR3 DNA: TGTGCCAGCAGCTTAGTCGGACAGGGGAATGAAAAACTGTTTTTT. This encodes CASSLVGQGNEKLFF. The chain recombines TRBV7-6 with TRBJ1-4, with TRBD1 identical over 9 bases. The CDR3 covers 15 residues. J was trimmed by 5 bases and V by 1 base; bases with no gene match: 2. From germline, CDR1 is SGHVS and CDR2 FNYEAQ.

The rearrangement uses TRBV27 and TRBJ2-6, with D unclear. Between the trimmed V and J ends, which lost 7 bases and 2 bases, there was a span of 6 bases. The CDR3 totals 13 residues. Germline CDR1 reads MNHEY; CDR2 reads SMNVEV (reference sequence). CDR3 region: CASTSAGANVLTF. CDR3 bases: TGTGCCAGCACCTCGGCTGGGGCCAACGTCCTGACTTTC.

V and J are TRBV30 and TRBJ1-1; 7 bases line up with TRBD1. The CDR3 length is 12 residues. V trimming: 7 bases; J trimming: 3 bases; junction bases outside the gene matches: 5. Germline assignment: CDR1 GTSNPN and CDR2 SVGIG (reference sequence). In DNA form, the CDR3 reads TGTGCCTCCACAGGGGAGCACACTGAAGCTTTCTTT. Protein: CASTGEHTEAFF.

V is TRBV10-3 and J is TRBJ2-3; 14 positions agree with TRBD2. Germline-derived CDR1 and CDR2 are ENHRY and SYGVKD. V dropped 0 bases and J dropped 5; count of bases not matched to a gene: 7. The CDR3 has 18 amino acids. The CDR3 DNA reads TGTGCCATCAGTGAGTCGAAGACTAGCGGGGGGGCAGGAGATACGCAGTATTTT. Protein sequence: CAISESKTSGGAGDTQYF.

The V and J genes are TRBV7-6 and TRBJ2-2, with 9 positions matching TRBD1. Losses at the gene ends were 1 base for V and 4 bases for J; bases not matched to a gene: 1. Germline loops: CDR1 SGHVS, CDR2 FNYEAQ. This CDR3 region has 15 residues. CDR3 nucleotides: TGTGCCAGCAGCTTAGGGACAGGGGTCACCGGGGAGCTGTTTTTT. This encodes CASSLGTGVTGELFF.

V is TRBV4-3 and J is TRBJ2-7, with D unresolved. V lost 0 bases and J 1 base, leaving 7 bases between the germline ends. The CDR3 runs 14 residues. Germline CDR1 is LGHNA and CDR2 is YSLEER. CDR3 bases: TGCGCCAGCAGCCAAGATAAACAGTCCTACGAGCAGTACTTC. Protein product: CASSQDKQSYEQYF.

The rearrangement links TRBV9 to TRBJ2-2; maybe TRBD2 (6 bases). Between the trimmed V and J ends, which lost 0 bases and 7 bases, there was a span of 13 bases. CDR3 length: 15 residues. Germline CDR1 and CDR2: SGDLS and YYNGEE. CDR3 sequence reads: CASSVEGGSDGELFF. In nucleotides, the CDR3 is TGTGCCAGCAGCGTAGAAGGAGGGTCTGACGGGGAGCTGTTTTTT.

In nucleotides, the CDR3 is TGTGCCAGCAGCCTTGGGGCTTACTCTGGAAACACCATATATTTT. The encoded protein is CASSLGAYSGNTIYF. The chain uses TRBV6-1 and TRBJ1-3; possibly TRBD1 for D (5 bases). V lost 6 bases, J lost 0 bases, and 12 bases lay in between. This CDR3 has 15 residues. Germline V gene data show CDR1 as MNHNS and CDR2 as SASEGT.

The V gene is TRBV7-3, the J gene TRBJ2-1; 11 positions match TRBD2. The length of the CDR3 is 19 residues. Germline CDR1 is SGHTA and CDR2 is FQGTGA. V was clipped by 7 bases and J by 2 bases; unmatched bases: 16. The CDR3: CASTPGTSGLLIPYNEQFF. The CDR3 bases are TGTGCCAGCACACCCGGGACTAGCGGCCTCCTGATCCCCTACAATGAGCAGTTCTTC.

This sequence joins TRBV30 and TRBJ1-4, with 9 bases identical to TRBD1. The CDR3 totals 17 residues. CDR1 GTSNPN and CDR2 SVGIG come from the germline V gene (reference sequence). After removal of 2 bases from V and 7 bases from J, the junction contained 14 bases not matched to a gene. The CDR3 sequence is CAWSTGQGGNVGEKLFF. CDR3 in DNA: TGTGCCTGGAGTACGGGACAGGGTGGGAATGTGGGTGAAAAACTGTTTTTT.

Only a few counts were recorded for this clone. The chain joins TRBV6-6 to TRBJ1-2; the D is unclear. Trimming took off 0 bases at V and 0 bases at J, with 11 bases between the two ends. This CDR3 has 16 amino acids. Germline V gene data show CDR1 as MNHNY and CDR2 as SVGAGI (reference sequence). CDR3 DNA: TGTGCCAGCAGTTACTCCCACAGATCTACTAACTATGGCTACACCTTC. This translates into CASSYSHRSTNYGYTF.

This clone was seen only a few times. This chain uses TRBV28 with TRBJ1-5; 9 bases align to TRBD1. This CDR3 is built from 14 residues. Unmatched junction bases numbered 8, after V lost 7 bases and J lost 7 bases. From germline, CDR1 is MDHEN and CDR2 SYDVKM. The CDR3 coding sequence is TGTGCCAGCACCACCCCGGGACAGGGCCAGCCCCAGCATTTT. This gives the protein CASTTPGQGQPQHF.

V gene TRBV4-1 combines with J gene TRBJ2-5; D is ambiguous. The ends were cut back, 1 base at V and 1 base at J, with 4 bases in the middle. The CDR3 is made up of 13 amino acids. Germline V gives CDR1 MGHRA, CDR2 YSYEKL. Here the CDR3 DNA reads TGCGCCAGCAGCCAAGGACTCCAAGAGACCCAGTACTTC. Its protein product is CASSQGLQETQYF.

The chain is built from TRBV2 and TRBJ2-3; 7 nucleotides match TRBD2. With 3 bases clipped from V and 3 bases from J, the junction kept 12 bases outside the gene matches. From germline, CDR1 is SNHLY and CDR2 FYNNEI. The CDR3 spans 17 residues. CDR3 protein: CASSDLITSVFTDTQYF. In nucleotides, the CDR3 is TGTGCCAGCAGTGATCTAATTACTAGCGTGTTTACAGATACGCAGTATTTT.

V is TRBV5-8 and J is TRBJ1-1, with D perhaps matching TRBD1 (5 bases). Germline-derived CDR1 and CDR2 are SGHTS and YDEGEE. This CDR3 has 15 amino acids. The V end was cut by 4 bases, the J end by 1 base, with 14 bases between. The CDR3 DNA reads TGTGCCAGCAGCCCCCGGATTAGGGGGAACACTGAAGCTTTCTTT. This translates into CASSPRIRGNTEAFF.

The sample holds a few counts of this clone. The chain has TRBV6-5 and TRBJ1-3, with 7 bases fitting TRBD1. CDR1 and CDR2 from the germline V gene are MNHEY and SVGAGI. V trimming: 6 bases; J trimming: 6 bases; junction bases outside the gene matches: 8. The CDR3 consists of 14 residues. The CDR3 DNA sequence: TGTGCCAGCAGATCGACAGGGAGTGAAAACACCATATATTTT. As protein: CASRSTGSENTIYF.

V and J are TRBV10-3 and TRBJ2-7, with TRBD1 matching 10 bases. The CDR3 runs to 14 residues. V lost 5 bases to trimming and J lost 4 bases; unmatched junction nucleotides: 5. CDR1 is ENHRY and CDR2 is SYGVKD in the germline V gene. The CDR3 region is CAISTGQGTYEQYF. CDR3 in DNA: TGTGCCATCAGTACGGGACAGGGGACATACGAGCAGTACTTC.

The chain carries TRBV29-1 and TRBJ2-7; D is uncertain. Germline V lookup: CDR1 SQVTM, CDR2 ANQGSEA. V was cut by 3 bases and J by 6 bases, with 12 bases left in between. The CDR3 has 12 amino acids. In DNA, the CDR3 is TGCAGCGTTGAGTCTTCAGGCCCCGAGCAGTACTTC. It specifies CSVESSGPEQYF.

This rearrangement joins TRBV5-5 to TRBJ1-1; no firm D call. Germline V gives CDR1 SGHKS, CDR2 YYEKEE (reference sequence). The V end was cut by 1 base, the J end by 1 base, with 8 bases between. The CDR3 is 14 residues long. The CDR3 DNA is TGTGCCAGCAGCTTGTACAGCCAGAACACTGAAGCTTTCTTT. Translating gives CASSLYSQNTEAFF.

The CDR3 is CASSLVGDGYTF. CDR3 bases: TGTGCCAGCAGCTTAGTCGGGGATGGCTACACCTTC. The V call is TRBV7-2, the J call TRBJ1-2, with D unclear. CDR3 length: 12 amino acids. CDR1 SGHTA and CDR2 FQGNSA come from the germline V gene. V lost 1 base to trimming and J lost 6 bases, with 6 bases between them.

V is TRBV5-1 and J is TRBJ1-1; 12 bases match TRBD1. Germline trimming cut 3 bases from V and 3 bases from J; bases unmatched to any gene: 12. The CDR3 contains 18 residues. Germline V gives CDR1 SGHRS, CDR2 YFSETQ. This chain's CDR3 is CASSWGGTGGASDTEAFF. CDR3 nucleotide sequence: TGCGCCAGCAGCTGGGGGGGGACAGGGGGCGCTTCGGACACTGAAGCTTTCTTT.

V usage is TRBV4-1 and J usage is TRBJ1-2; D not certain. This CDR3 has 13 amino acids. The V and J ends lost 0 bases and 4 bases respectively, with 6 bases between them. CDR1 is MGHRA, CDR2 YSYEKL, per germline. Here the CDR3 reads CASSQDPFYGYTF. In DNA form, the CDR3 reads TGCGCCAGCAGCCAAGACCCATTCTATGGCTACACCTTC.

In its sample, this clone was seen once. This rearrangement joins TRBV6-1 to TRBJ1-5, with 11 bases that match TRBD1. Germline CDR1 and CDR2: MNHNS and SASEGT. Trimming at V came to 3 bases and at J to 4 bases, leaving 5 bases not matched to a gene. This CDR3 contains 16 residues. CDR3 in amino acids: CASSDGTGGYNQPQHF. The CDR3 coding sequence is TGTGCCAGCAGTGACGGGACAGGGGGGTATAATCAGCCCCAGCATTTT.

The V gene is TRBV7-9, the J gene TRBJ2-7; D gene ambiguous. The CDR3 has 13 amino acids. The germline V gene encodes CDR1 SEHNR and CDR2 FQNEAQ (reference sequence). Between the trimmed V and J ends, which lost 10 bases and 6 bases, there was a span of 19 bases. CDR3 sequence (DNA): TGTGCCACCTCGGAAGGCCGTCAGGTCGAGCAGTACTTC. Amino acids: CATSEGRQVEQYF.

This clone was found a few times. The chain has TRBV5-6 and TRBJ1-1; D not certain. Trimming took off 3 bases at V and 11 bases at J, with 14 bases between the two ends. The CDR3 runs 12 residues. Germline CDR1 and CDR2: SGHDT and YYEEEE. CDR3 nucleotide sequence: TGTGCCAGCAGCTCGTACTTATTCAACGCTTTCTTT. It translates to CASSSYLFNAFF.

This chain joins TRBV21-1 and TRBJ1-6. TRBV21-1 represents a pseudogene. CDR3 size: 13 residues. In nucleotides, the CDR3 is TGTGCCAGCCGAGGTTTCTATAATTCACCCCTCCACTTT. The encoded protein is CASRGFYNSPLHF.

The chain links TRBV29-1 to TRBJ2-5; 13 nucleotides agree with TRBD2. The J call may be faulty, since TRBJ2-7 better matches the DNA end. In germline, CDR1 is SQVTM, CDR2 ANQGSEA. This CDR3 is built from 13 residues. CDR3 DNA: TGCAGCGCTGGACTAGCGGGGGCCTACGAGCAGTACTTC. Its protein product is CSAGLAGAYEQYF.

V gene TRBV10-2 combines with J gene TRBJ1-1; D gene ambiguous. Trimming took off 1 base at V and 7 bases at J, with 10 bases between the two ends. CDR1 and CDR2 from the germline V gene are WSHSY and SAAADI. This CDR3 has 13 residues. The CDR3 protein is CASSEWGAGEAFF. CDR3 coding DNA: TGCGCCAGCAGTGAGTGGGGAGCGGGTGAAGCTTTCTTT.

This clone appeared a single time. The chain has TRBV4-3 and TRBJ2-1; 8 bases agree with TRBD2. This CDR3 comprises 18 residues. In germline, CDR1 is LGHNA, CDR2 YSLEER. J gave up 2 bases and V 3 bases, and 12 bases lay outside the gene matches. For the CDR3, the DNA is TGCGCCAGCAGCCAGTACACGGGAGGGCGGGGAGCCTACAATGAGCAGTTCTTC. This encodes CASSQYTGGRGAYNEQFF.